The rows below give T cell receptor beta chains drawn from one sample of a study of blood T cells in healthy people across ages. A single record per CDR3 protein comes from TCRdb applying MiXCR to the 5' RACE reads. The data hold 540,000 or so distinct CDR3 sequences, with roughly 43% observed a single time. The sequenced material came from blood. The receptors were gathered from a man older than 75 in good health. Both conserved end residues are part of each CDR3. Only some rows state a clone size, as once, few, many or a class for expanded clones.

TRBJ2-1 TRBV7-9 NA CASSSAKAASYNEQFF
TRBJ2-1 TRBV29-1 NA CSVVPLGLAGVNEQFF
TRBJ1-2 TRBV20-1 few CSARERPNYGYTF
TRBJ2-3 TRBV7-6 NA CASSSYGGTDTQYF
TRBJ2-7 TRBV20-1 once CSARVGRATSGGFYEQYF
TRBJ2-3 TRBV18 NA CASSPLERADTQYF
TRBJ2-1 TRBV4-3 few CASSQDARGASSYNEQFF
TRBJ2-1 TRBV12-3/TRBV12-4 once CASSRSGGPYNERFF
TRBJ1-2 TRBV4-3 NA CASSQGTGLIYGYTF
TRBJ1-6 TRBV7-2 NA CASSSRQAASPLHF
TRBJ2-1 TRBV27 NA CASSSLGRGHDNEQFF
TRBJ1-2 TRBV7-2 NA CASSATGSGGYTF
TRBJ1-2 TRBV29-1 once CSVEKGQGSGYTF
TRBJ2-3 TRBV27 NA CASSLSGTGATDTQYF
TRBJ2-1 TRBV27 few CASRESGLVYNEQFF
TRBJ1-4 TRBV2 NA CASSGHNREKLFF
TRBJ2-1 TRBV20-1 NA CSARPGGPYNEQFF
NA TRBV20-1 few CSARDPTGTGWETQYF
TRBJ2-1 TRBV20-1 few CSASRTSSYNEQFF
TRBJ2-2 TRBV6-6 many CASSYFRNSNTGELFF
TRBJ1-5 TRBV4-2 NA CASSQVRTGGNQPQHF
TRBJ1-1 TRBV12-3/TRBV12-4 NA CASSLEDRANTEAFF
TRBJ2-1 TRBV14 few CASSHPDPAGHNEQFF
TRBJ2-1 TRBV10-3 NA CAISDLAGGRSYNEQFF
TRBJ1-3 TRBV12-3/TRBV12-4 NA CASSRNPGVRGNTIYF
TRBJ1-6 TRBV30 NA CAWRIQGIKNSPLHF
TRBJ1-2 TRBV4-3 few CASSQGTGGEGYTF
TRBJ2-3 TRBV6-5 NA CASSPRGPRDTQYF
TRBJ2-5 TRBV20-1 few CSARARGLAEQYF
TRBJ2-1 TRBV7-9 many CASSLVIAGVNEQFF
TRBJ2-1 TRBV5-1 once CASSLVGGISYNEQFF
TRBJ2-7 TRBV7-2 NA CASSRGSGLSSYEQYF
TRBJ2-3 TRBV7-9 NA CASSNPGQNTDTQYF
TRBJ2-5 TRBV11-2 NA CASSGRIQETQYF
TRBJ2-7 TRBV27 NA CASSLGRGLTGTPYEQYF
TRBJ2-7 TRBV29-1 NA CSVEGLSTGEQYF
TRBJ2-1 TRBV11-2 NA CASSPQMEQFF
TRBJ2-6 TRBV7-3 few CASSLRDSRSGANVLTF
TRBJ2-3 TRBV7-2 once CASSLSGAGGYTDTQYF
TRBJ2-7 TRBV4-2 NA CASSQRSSYEQYF
TRBJ2-3 TRBV5-1 NA CASRQRGVPTDTQYF
TRBJ2-5 TRBV7-3 NA CASSYTREETQYF